These 27 T cell receptor beta chains were all obtained from the same sample, sequenced in a study of shared clonotypes between healthy human individuals. Profiling relied on immunoSEQ multiplex PCR, and the TCRdb table lists in-frame clones only, not all of them. The data show roughly 2.1 million clones, about 92% seen once. Naive CD8 cells comprised CD45RO-negative, CCR7-positively selected cells, excluding terminally differentiated effector memory CD45RA+ cells. Sequenced sample: naive CD8+ T cells from PBMCs. The receptors were gathered from a man aged 18 to 30 in good health. Some clones in this sample may be carry-over from other donors' samples.

This chain joins TRBV6-4 and TRBJ2-4, with a possible D match to TRBD2 (6 bases). From germline, CDR1 is MRHNA and CDR2 SNTAGT. Deletions cut 10 bases from V and 1 base from J, with 20 bases between. The CDR3 is 16 residues long. The CDR3 spells CANAGLTTGAKNIQYF. CDR3 sequence (DNA): TGTGCCAATGCGGGACTTACCACGGGGGCCAAAAACATTCAGTACTTC.

V and J are TRBV28 and TRBJ2-7; D might be TRBD2 (6 bases). This CDR3 spans 14 amino acids. The V gene's germline CDR1 is MDHEN and CDR2 SYDVKM. V dropped 6 bases and J dropped 2 bases, with 14 bases sitting between them. In DNA form, the CDR3 reads TGTGCCAGCAGGGTGACGGGGAGGCCCTACGAGCAGTACTTC. Its protein is CASRVTGRPYEQYF. Using reference TRBV28 and TRBJ2-7 for the parts outside the CDR3, the full variable domain is DVKVTQSSRYLVKRTGEKVFLECVQDMDHENMFWYRQDPGLGLRLIYFSYDVKMKEKGDIPEGYSVSREKKERFSLILESASTNQTSMYLCASRVTGRPYEQYFGPGTRLTVT.

This clone was recorded once. CDR3 amino acids: CASTSGVRGDEKLFF. DNA for the CDR3: TGTGCCAGCACTTCCGGTGTTAGGGGGGATGAAAAACTGTTTTTT. The rearrangement joins TRBV7-9 to TRBJ1-4; D perhaps matches TRBD1 (6 bases). The length of the CDR3 is 15 residues. Germline lookup yields CDR1 SEHNR and CDR2 FQNEAQ (reference sequence). V gave up 7 bases and J gave up 6 bases, with 18 bases separating them.

The chain combines TRBV11-2 with TRBJ2-5; 7 bases agree with TRBD1. This CDR3 region has 15 residues. Per the germline V gene, CDR1 is SGHAT and CDR2 is FQNNGV. J was trimmed by 3 bases and V by 5 bases; bases with no gene match: 9. The CDR3 loop is CASSPSGTAKETQYF. In DNA form, the CDR3 reads TGTGCCAGCAGCCCAAGTGGGACAGCCAAAGAGACCCAGTACTTC. Full variable domain (missing parts from reference TRBV11-2 and TRBJ2-5): EAGVAQSPRYKIIEKRQSVAFWCNPISGHATLYWYQQILGQGPKLLIQFQNNGVVDDSQLPKDRFSAERLKGVDSTLKIQPAKLEDSAVYLCASSPSGTAKETQYFGPGTRLLVL.

V gene TRBV4-1 combines with J gene TRBJ2-2; D is undetermined. V gave up 2 bases and J gave up 4 bases, with 14 bases separating them. CDR1 is MGHRA and CDR2 is YSYEKL in the germline V gene. CDR3 length: 16 residues. The CDR3 region has the DNA TGCGCCAGCAGCCAACACCTTTCTGGTTTCACCGGGGAGCTGTTTTTT. It translates to CASSQHLSGFTGELFF.

The V call is TRBV11-2, the J call TRBJ2-1; 11 bases are a match to TRBD2. Trimming cost V 5 bases and J 3 bases; bases outside gene matches: 3. CDR1 is SGHAT, CDR2 FQNNGV, per germline. The CDR3 sequence is 15 residues long. DNA for the CDR3: TGTGCCAGCAGCGGGGGACTAGCGGACTACAATGAGCAGTTCTTC. It is translated as CASSGGLADYNEQFF.

This clone was detected a few times. V and J are TRBV2 and TRBJ1-1; D is possibly TRBD1 (5 bases). The CDR3 is made up of 10 amino acids. Germline V lookup: CDR1 SNHLY, CDR2 FYNNEI. Here the CDR3 reads CAAIGGEAFF. DNA for the CDR3: TGTGCAGCTATCGGGGGGGAAGCTTTCTTT.

Comments on this clone: This CDR3 is also generated by other DNA sequences in the sample. V is TRBV19 and J is TRBJ1-1; D is ambiguous. Trimming took 5 bases from V and 3 from J, leaving 10 bases between them. This CDR3 has 13 residues. From germline, CDR1 is LNHDA and CDR2 SQIVND (reference sequence). The CDR3 DNA is TGTGCCAGTAGTTTAGGACGGTACACTGAAGCTTTCTTT. This gives the protein CASSLGRYTEAFF.

The chain employs TRBV7-9 and TRBJ2-5, with TRBD1 matching 9 bases. The CDR3 totals 16 residues. V lost 4 bases to trimming and J lost 4 bases; unmatched junction nucleotides: 10. Germline CDR1 SEHNR, CDR2 FQNEAQ (reference sequence). The CDR3 nucleotides are TGTGCCAGCAGCTCAGGCCAACAGGGGGCGGGAGAGACCCAGTACTTC. This encodes CASSSGQQGAGETQYF.

The chain uses TRBV27 and TRBJ2-1, with 9 bases lining up with TRBD2. Germline V gene sequence: CDR1 MNHEY, CDR2 SMNVEV (reference sequence). This CDR3 comprises 17 residues. The trim removed 6 bases at V and 9 bases at J, leaving 18 bases unmatched. Written as DNA, the CDR3 is TGTGCCAGCAGCCCCGTATACGGGGGCGGGAGGGGTGGTGAGCAGTTCTTC. It codes for CASSPVYGGGRGGEQFF.

J is TRBJ2-7 and V is TRBV10-3, with TRBD2 matching 7 bases. The CDR3 runs to 15 residues. Per the germline V gene, CDR1 is ENHRY and CDR2 is SYGVKD. The J segment lost 3 bases and the V segment lost 0 bases, leaving 5 bases of the junction unmatched. In DNA form, the CDR3 reads TGTGCCATCAGTGAGTCGAGGGACTACTTCTACGAGCAGTACTTC. Protein product: CAISESRDYFYEQYF.

The chain uses TRBV4-1 and TRBJ2-1; possible D gene TRBD1, 5 bases. Germline CDR1 is MGHRA and CDR2 is YSYEKL. The CDR3 extends over 15 amino acids. Between the trimmed V and J ends, which lost 7 bases and 1 base, there was a span of 14 bases. The CDR3 region is CASTLTQESYNEQFF. CDR3 sequence (DNA): TGCGCCAGCACCTTGACACAGGAGTCCTACAATGAGCAGTTCTTC.

The chain links TRBV13 to TRBJ2-7; TRBD2 might be the D (5 bases). CDR1 is PRHDT, CDR2 FYEKMQ, per germline (reference sequence). Deletions cut 8 bases from V and 6 bases from J, with 8 bases between. This CDR3 is built from 10 residues. The DNA of the CDR3 is TGTGCCAGCGGAGGTCGCGAGCAGTACTTC. Its protein product is CASGGREQYF.

This clone has just one count. The same CDR3 arises from other DNA sequences in this sample as well. V and J are TRBV27 and TRBJ2-7, with TRBD2 identical over 8 bases. The CDR3 sequence is 14 residues long. J was trimmed by 2 bases and V by 5 bases; bases with no gene match: 5. Germline V CDR1 and CDR2: MNHEY, SMNVEV (reference sequence). CDR3: CASSAGTSPYEQYF. For the CDR3, the DNA is TGTGCCAGCAGTGCCGGGACTAGTCCCTACGAGCAGTACTTC.

The chain is built from TRBV14 and TRBJ2-1, with TRBD2 as a possible D gene (6 bases). Trimming pared 1 base from V and 0 bases from J, leaving 10 bases between. The CDR3 loop spans 16 amino acids. The V gene's germline CDR1 is SGHDN and CDR2 FVKESK. The CDR3, as DNA: TGTGCCAGCAGCCAAGTATACGGGAGCTCCTACAATGAGCAGTTCTTC. The encoded protein is CASSQVYGSSYNEQFF.

V and J are TRBV5-6 and TRBJ2-5; 9 bases agree with TRBD1. CDR1 is SGHDT, CDR2 YYEEEE, per germline. The CDR3 runs to 15 residues. The V segment lost 0 bases and the J segment 5 bases; nucleotides outside the gene matches: 5. The DNA for the CDR3 is TGTGCCAGCAGCTTGGTACAGGGGGCGACGGAGACCCAGTACTTC. Amino acids: CASSLVQGATETQYF. The variable domain in full, completed from reference TRBV5-6 and TRBJ2-5, reads DAGVTQSPTHLIKTRGQQVTLRCSPKSGHDTVSWYQQALGQGPQFIFQYYEEEERQRGNFPDRFSGHQFPNYSSELNVNALLLGDSALYLCASSLVQGATETQYFGPGTRLLVL.

The chain combines TRBV9 with TRBJ1-1; D is perhaps TRBD1 (6 bases). The CDR3 is made up of 14 amino acids. Germline CDR1 is SGDLS and CDR2 is YYNGEE. With 2 bases removed from V and 5 bases from J, the gap between germline ends came to 13 bases. The CDR3 nucleotides are TGTGCCAGCAGCGTCCTGGGGGCACCAACTGAAGCTTTCTTT. Encoded protein: CASSVLGAPTEAFF.

The V gene is TRBV9, the J gene TRBJ1-4, with D maybe TRBD1 (6 bases). V dropped 3 bases and J dropped 7 bases, with 13 bases sitting between them. The germline gives CDR1 SGDLS, CDR2 YYNGEE. This CDR3 comprises 14 residues. As DNA, the CDR3 is TGTGCCAGCAGCGGGGGGGCCTCGAGTGAAAAACTGTTTTTT. This gives the protein CASSGGASSEKLFF.

CDR3 nucleotides: TGTGCCAGCAGTTACACGCGGGAGAGCTACAATGAGCAGTTCTTC. Its translation: CASSYTRESYNEQFF. This chain uses TRBV6-5 with TRBJ2-1; 7 bases are shared with TRBD2. V dropped 2 bases and J dropped 3; count of bases not matched to a gene: 4. The length of the CDR3 is 15 residues. Germline loops: CDR1 MNHEY, CDR2 SVGAGI.

With regard to this clone: The same CDR3 arises from other DNA sequences in this sample as well. The chain uses TRBV4-1 and TRBJ2-3; possibly TRBD2 for D (6 bases). CDR1 and CDR2 (germline): MGHRA, YSYEKL. CDR3 length equals 14 residues. V was clipped by 4 bases and J by 4 bases, with 12 bases between them. CDR3 nucleotide sequence: TGCGCCAGCAGCCCCCGACTAGGAGCAGATACGCAGTATTTT. Its protein is CASSPRLGADTQYF.

CDR3 nucleotide sequence: TGTGCCAGCAGCTCGCGGACAGCAAGCTCCTACAATGAGCAGTTCTTC. Amino acid sequence: CASSSRTASSYNEQFF. The rearrangement links TRBV7-6 to TRBJ2-1; a weak D match, TRBD1 (6 bases). The germline V and J ends were trimmed by 4 bases and 0 bases, with 13 bases remaining between them. The germline CDR1 and CDR2 sequences are SGHVS and FNYEAQ. CDR3 length equals 16 residues.

CDR3 in DNA: TGTGCCAGCAGTTTACCGCAGGGACTAGCATTCCATGAGCAGTTCTTC. It specifies CASSLPQGLAFHEQFF. The J gene is TRBJ2-1, the V gene TRBV27; 9 bases agree with TRBD2. V shed 2 bases and J 8 bases; nucleotides not matched to a gene: 10. CDR3 length equals 16 residues. Germline CDR1 is MNHEY and CDR2 is SMNVEV (reference sequence).

The chain employs TRBV30 and TRBJ2-1; D uncertain. The CDR3 covers 15 residues. Trimming removed 0 bases at V and 2 bases at J, with 11 bases between. Germline CDR1 GTSNPN, CDR2 SVGIG (reference sequence). The CDR3 spells CAWSVLERPYNEQFF. For the CDR3, the DNA is TGTGCCTGGAGTGTCCTAGAACGTCCCTACAATGAGCAGTTCTTC.

This clone has only one observation. The V gene is TRBV5-1, the J gene TRBJ2-5, with TRBD2 matching over 11 bases. The CDR3 spans 15 residues. Germline CDR1 SGHRS, CDR2 YFSETQ. The V segment lost 5 bases and the J segment 2 bases; nucleotides outside the gene matches: 5. The CDR3 spells CASRLAGALQETQYF. The DNA of the CDR3 is TGCGCCAGCAGACTAGCGGGAGCTTTACAAGAGACCCAGTACTTC.

The chain couples TRBV5-6 to TRBJ2-7; tentative D call: TRBD1 (6 bases). The length of the CDR3 is 15 residues. Trimming shortened V by 3 bases and J by 3 bases, and 16 bases separated the two germline ends. Germline V gives CDR1 SGHDT, CDR2 YYEEEE. The CDR3 nucleotides read TGTGCCAGCAGCTCGGACAGTTCGCCACTCTACGAGCAGTACTTC. This codes for CASSSDSSPLYEQYF.

The chain carries TRBV28 and TRBJ1-3; D may be TRBD1 (5 bases). V lost 3 bases to trimming and J lost 3 bases, with 9 bases between them. Germline V gene data show CDR1 as MDHEN and CDR2 as SYDVKM. This CDR3 is 14 amino acids long. CDR3 loop: CASSFGTDGNTIYF. The CDR3 nucleotides read TGTGCCAGCAGTTTCGGGACGGATGGAAACACCATATATTTT.

As regards this clone: The sample holds other DNA sequences that translate to the same CDR3. The chain uses TRBV27 and TRBJ2-2; the D is unclear. The CDR3 extends over 12 amino acids. The V end lost 5 bases, the J end lost 6 bases, and 7 bases lay between the germline ends. Germline CDR1 and CDR2: MNHEY and SMNVEV (reference sequence). The CDR3 spells CASSPGSGELFF. The DNA for the CDR3 is TGTGCCAGCAGTCCAGGATCCGGGGAGCTGTTTTTT.